The 8 T cell receptor beta chains below all came from one sample that was sequenced in a study of CD8+CD57+ T cells in acquired aplastic anemia. All patients picked for sequencing had shown, by flow cytometry, an expansion of CD8+CD57+ cells. Genomic DNA was employed as the template in profiling TCR beta VDJ and CDR3. MiXCR was run by TCRdb on the reads, yielding one entry per CDR3 protein. The table shows 450,000 to 600,000 distinct CDR3 sequences, with around a third occurring only once. The material sequenced was sorted CD4+, CD8+, or CD8+CD57+ T cells (not recorded which) from PBMCs. Source of these receptors: a human donor with aplastic anemia.

This chain connects TRBV12-3 or TRBV12-4 to TRBJ2-7; D gene ambiguous. The CDR3 length is 14 residues. Trimming cost V 8 bases and J 3 bases, with 17 bases left between them. Written as DNA, the CDR3 is TGTGCCAGCTCACCACCCTCACGGAGCTACGAGCAGTACTTC. Residues: CASSPPSRSYEQYF.

This clonotype showed up just a few times. This sequence joins TRBV7-2 and TRBJ2-1, with D tentatively TRBD2 (6 bases). Trimming left V 2 bases short and J 6 bases short, with 8 bases between. The V gene's germline CDR1 is SGHTA and CDR2 FQGNSA. The CDR3 has 13 amino acids. CDR3 coding DNA: TGTGCCAGCAGCTTACTTAGCGGCAATGAGCAGTTCTTC. Translated: CASSLLSGNEQFF.

This clonotype showed up just a few times. For the CDR3, the DNA is TGTGCCAGTAGTATCCAGGGGGCTTTCAATGAGCAGTTCTTC. Its translation is CASSIQGAFNEQFF. The rearrangement joins TRBV19 to TRBJ2-1; 8 bases fit TRBD1. This CDR3 region has 14 residues. Losses at the gene ends were 3 bases for V and 6 bases for J; bases not matched to a gene: 4. The germline gives CDR1 LNHDA, CDR2 SQIVND (reference sequence).

About this clonotype: This may come from a read error, since a much larger clone is one base off. The conserved phenylalanine or tryptophan normally closing the CDR3 is absent here, so this likely arose from a read error. This rearrangement joins TRBV20-1 to TRBJ1-6; D is undetermined. Germline lookup yields CDR1 DFQATT and CDR2 SNEGSKA (reference sequence). CDR3 length: 12 amino acids. Trimming removed 7 bases at V and 5 bases at J, with 9 bases between. The CDR3 DNA sequence: TGCAGTGTCGCAGATAATAATTCACCCCTCCACTGT. This codes for CSVADNNSPLHC.

Notes on this clonotype: This may be a read error: a much more frequent sequence differs by one nucleotide. The chain is built from TRBV6-5 and TRBJ2-5; D is ambiguous. Trimming stripped 2 bases from V and 2 bases from J, with 3 bases between. Germline assignment: CDR1 MNHEY and CDR2 SVGAGI. This CDR3 has 12 amino acids. For the CDR3, the DNA is TGTGCCAGCAGTTACGGGCAAGAGACCCAGTACTTC. Translating gives CASSYGQETQYF.

This clonotype appeared many times. V gene TRBV24-1 combines with J gene TRBJ2-5, with unresolved D. The CDR3 is made up of 15 amino acids. V was trimmed by 2 bases and J by 7 bases, leaving 16 bases between them. Germline-derived CDR1 and CDR2 are KGHDR and SFDVKD. The CDR3 protein is CATSDSSGGPATQYF. The CDR3 DNA follows: TGTGCCACCAGTGATTCGTCCGGCGGACCGGCGACCCAGTACTTC.

This clonotype came up a few times. The CDR3 DNA reads TGTGCCTGGGGTGAATACTATGGCTACACCTTC. Residues: CAWGEYYGYTF. The chain combines TRBV30 with TRBJ1-2, with D uncertain. V was trimmed by 5 bases and J by 3 bases, leaving 7 bases between them. The CDR3 loop spans 11 amino acids. Germline V gene sequence: CDR1 GTSNPN, CDR2 SVGIG (reference sequence).

This clonotype was seen a handful of times. The rearrangement links TRBV19 to TRBJ2-3; TRBD2 matches 14 bases. The germline gives CDR1 LNHDA, CDR2 SQIVND (reference sequence). The CDR3 consists of 19 residues. Germline trimming cut 2 bases from V and 0 bases from J; bases unmatched to any gene: 7. The CDR3, as DNA: TGTGCCAGTAGTATAACCCGACTAGCGGGAGGGCCTAGCACAGATACGCAGTATTTT. This gives the protein CASSITRLAGGPSTDTQYF.